Shown below are 27 T cell receptor beta chains from a single sample sequenced in a study of cytomegalovirus exposure and HLA in healthy donors. The PCR used 60 Vbeta and 13 Jbeta primers. Only in-frame clones appear in the TCRdb table, and some are missing; sequencing was by immunoSEQ multiplex PCR. Of 180,000 or so clones in the sample, roughly 85% were seen once. Source material: PBMCs. The receptors derive from a man aged 18 to 29 in good health and CMV-seropositive.

The chain uses TRBV18 and TRBJ2-1; 10 nucleotides align to TRBD2. Germline-derived CDR1 and CDR2 are KGHSH and LQKENI. Germline trimming cut 0 bases from V and 9 bases from J; bases unmatched to any gene: 5. The CDR3 contains 15 residues. DNA for the CDR3: TGTGCCAGCTCACCACCTAGCGGGGGGATCACTGAGCAGTTCTTC. Protein sequence: CASSPPSGGITEQFF. Looking up the rest from reference TRBV18 and TRBJ2-1 gives the full variable domain: NAGVMQNPRHLVRRRGQEARLRCSPMKGHSHVYWYRQLPEEGLKFMVYLQKENIIDESGMPKERFSAEFPKEGPSILRIQQVVRGDSAAYFCASSPPSGGITEQFFGPGTRLTVL.

This clone was recorded a few times. The V gene is TRBV7-2, the J gene TRBJ2-7; weak D call: TRBD2 (6 bases). V dropped 3 bases and J dropped 0 bases, with 9 bases sitting between them. CDR1 and CDR2 (germline): SGHTA, FQGNSA. This CDR3 comprises 14 residues. The CDR3 loop is CASSFAGSSYEQYF. Here the CDR3 DNA reads TGTGCCAGCAGCTTCGCGGGGAGCTCCTACGAGCAGTACTTC.

V usage is TRBV9 and J usage is TRBJ1-1; 9 nucleotides line up with TRBD1. CDR3 length: 16 amino acids. The V segment lost 0 bases and the J segment 1 base; nucleotides outside the gene matches: 4. The germline CDR1 and CDR2 sequences are SGDLS and YYNGEE. CDR3 nucleotides: TGTGCCAGCAGCGTAGCAGGGGACAGGGAGAACACTGAAGCTTTCTTT. It is translated as CASSVAGDRENTEAFF.

The CDR3 DNA reads TGTGCCAGCAGTTTCGGAAAGGGGGCAGGTACCGGGGAGCTGTTTTTT. Its protein product is CASSFGKGAGTGELFF. This chain joins TRBV28 and TRBJ2-2; TRBD1 matches at 7 bases. Per germline, CDR1 MDHEN and CDR2 SYDVKM. CDR3 length: 16 amino acids. The junction had 9 bases not matched to a gene; V was cut back by 3 bases and J by 5 bases.

This chain links TRBV11-2 with TRBJ1-6; TRBD1 matches 7 bases. The CDR3 has 14 residues. CDR1 and CDR2 from the germline V gene are SGHAT and FQNNGV. V was pared by 6 bases and J by 10 bases, with 9 bases of the junction left unmatched. The CDR3, as DNA: TGTGCCAGCAGGAGTCCGGGACAGTTATCACCCCTCCACTTT. It translates to CASRSPGQLSPLHF.

DNA of the CDR3: TGTGCCAGTAGACCCCGGGGACAGGGGATGAGCTACACCTTC. It specifies CASRPRGQGMSYTF. The V call is TRBV19, the J call TRBJ1-2, with 10 bases matching TRBD1. CDR3 length: 14 amino acids. CDR1 LNHDA and CDR2 SQIVND come from the germline V gene (reference sequence). V lost 6 bases to trimming and J lost 9 bases; unmatched junction nucleotides: 10.

This clone is a singleton in its sample. The J gene is TRBJ2-7, the V gene TRBV5-1; 9 bases map to TRBD2. This CDR3 has 17 residues. V lost 3 bases and J lost 1; bases outside the gene matches: 11. From germline, CDR1 is SGHRS and CDR2 YFSETQ. In DNA, the CDR3 is TGCGCCAGCAGCTGGAGGGAGGCGCGGGGGGGATCCTACGAGCAGTACTTC. Translated, it gives CASSWREARGGSYEQYF.

This chain connects TRBV7-3 to TRBJ2-3, with TRBD2 as a possible D gene (6 bases). Trimming shortened V by 5 bases and J by 7 bases, and 16 bases separated the two germline ends. The CDR3 is 14 amino acids. Germline loops: CDR1 SGHTA, CDR2 FQGTGA. The CDR3 DNA is TGTGCCAGCAGCCCGGGACTGGGGCCTAATACGCAGTATTTT. Its translation is CASSPGLGPNTQYF.

This clone was recorded once. V and J are TRBV5-4 and TRBJ1-1, with 8 nucleotides matching TRBD1. The CDR3 has 13 residues. Germline values: CDR1 SGHNT, CDR2 YYREEE (reference sequence). The V and J ends lost 4 bases and 7 bases, in that order; junction bases with no gene match: 6. The CDR3 nucleotides are TGTGCCAGCAGCCTGGGGACAGGCCTTGAAGCTTTCTTT. This translates into CASSLGTGLEAFF.

The chain is built from TRBV10-1 and TRBJ2-1, with 10 bases fitting TRBD2. V lost 3 bases, J lost 2 bases, and 7 bases stayed unmatched. There are 17 residues in the CDR3. The germline V gene has CDR1 WNHNN and CDR2 SYGVQD (reference sequence). In DNA form, the CDR3 reads TGCGCCAGCAGTGACAGTAAGCGGGGGGGCCCCTACAATGAGCAGTTCTTC. Translating gives CASSDSKRGGPYNEQFF.

The chain recombines TRBV10-1 with TRBJ2-3, with a tentative D call TRBD1 (6 bases). The V end was cut by 1 base, the J end by 4 bases, with 9 bases between. This CDR3 is built from 14 residues. The V gene's germline CDR1 is WNHNN and CDR2 SYGVQD (reference sequence). CDR3 nucleotide sequence: TGCGCCAGCAGTGAGTGGCAGGGGCCAGATACGCAGTATTTT. Its translation: CASSEWQGPDTQYF.

V gene TRBV6-5 combines with J gene TRBJ2-1, with 9 nucleotides matching TRBD1. The CDR3 covers 15 residues. Germline V gene lookup returns CDR1 MNHEY and CDR2 SVGAGI. The ends lost 5 bases at V and 5 bases at J; junction bases unmatched: 7. The CDR3 bases are TGTGCCAGCAGTACCGGACAGGGGAGGCACAATGAGCAGTTCTTC. Its translation is CASSTGQGRHNEQFF.

J is TRBJ2-7 and V is TRBV5-5; D is possibly TRBD1 (6 bases). The CDR3 extends over 14 amino acids. Germline V gene lookup returns CDR1 SGHKS and CDR2 YYEKEE (reference sequence). The V and J ends lost 5 bases and 4 bases respectively, with 16 bases between them. The CDR3 coding sequence is TGTGCCAGCAGATTTCAGGGGAGAGGATACGAGCAGTACTTC. Translating gives CASRFQGRGYEQYF.

The gene calls are TRBV6-1 and TRBJ2-3; a possible D gene is TRBD1 (5 bases). The germline CDR1 and CDR2 sequences are MNHNS and SASEGT. The CDR3 totals 15 residues. The V end lost 2 bases, the J end lost 6 bases, and 15 bases lay between the germline ends. CDR3 nucleotides: TGTGCCAGCAGTGAACAGCAGGGATTGCGCGATACGCAGTATTTT. Its translation: CASSEQQGLRDTQYF.

The gene calls are TRBV11-3 and TRBJ2-5; the match to TRBD1 covers 8 bases. The CDR3 is 15 residues long. In germline, CDR1 is SGHNT, CDR2 YENEEA. Trimming at V came to 1 base and at J to 0 bases, leaving 1 base not matched to a gene. The CDR3 is CASSLGTGYQETQYF. In DNA form, the CDR3 reads TGTGCCAGCAGCTTAGGGACAGGGTACCAAGAGACCCAGTACTTC.

The chain employs TRBV29-1 and TRBJ2-7, with D maybe TRBD1 (6 bases). Trimming removed 7 bases at V and 2 bases at J, with 6 bases between. This CDR3 region has 10 residues. The germline V gene has CDR1 SQVTM and CDR2 ANQGSEA. DNA for the CDR3: TGCAGCGCAGGGGCCTACGAGCAGTACTTC. Translation: CSAGAYEQYF.

This clone was found a few times. The V call is TRBV6-5, the J call TRBJ2-7; 11 positions agree with TRBD1. Germline V gene lookup returns CDR1 MNHEY and CDR2 SVGAGI. The CDR3 is 14 amino acids. The junction had 7 bases not matched to a gene; V was cut back by 6 bases and J by 6 bases. CDR3 region: CASSQDRGRIEQYF. In DNA, the CDR3 is TGTGCCAGCAGCCAGGACAGGGGGCGTATCGAGCAGTACTTC.

This clone has a single count. The V and J genes are TRBV2 and TRBJ2-7; D remains unclear. The CDR3 extends over 12 amino acids. The germline V gene has CDR1 SNHLY and CDR2 FYNNEI. The V and J ends lost 1 base and 3 bases respectively, with 4 bases between them. CDR3 residues: CASSEDGYEQYF. DNA for the CDR3: TGTGCCAGCAGTGAAGACGGCTACGAGCAGTACTTC.

V is TRBV27 and J is TRBJ2-7; D possibly corresponds to TRBD2 (5 bases). The CDR3 has 12 amino acids. Trimming removed 6 bases at V and 4 bases at J, with 10 bases between. CDR1 MNHEY and CDR2 SMNVEV come from the germline V gene (reference sequence). The CDR3: CASSRTGYEQYF. Written as DNA, the CDR3 is TGTGCCAGCAGCCGGACTGGATACGAGCAGTACTTC.

Regarding this clone: The germline gene is not matched at one end of the junction; a read error may be the cause. The CDR3 DNA is TGTGCCGGCAGCGCCTCCAGGAATCAGCCCCAGCATTTT. Translated: CAGSASRNQPQHF. V usage is TRBV7-8 and J usage is TRBJ1-5; D gene ambiguous. The CDR3 loop spans 13 amino acids. Germline CDR1 is SGHVS and CDR2 is FQNEAQ.

The V and J genes are TRBV5-1 and TRBJ2-7; 7 bases line up with TRBD1. The CDR3 is 15 amino acids. Trimming cost V 4 bases and J 4 bases; bases outside gene matches: 11. Germline CDR1 and CDR2: SGHRS and YFSETQ. As DNA, the CDR3 is TGCGCCAGCAGCAGGTACACAGGGGATCTTTACGAGCAGTACTTC. Amino acids: CASSRYTGDLYEQYF. Together with reference TRBV5-1 and TRBJ2-7, the CDR3 gives the full variable domain: KAGVTQTPRYLIKTRGQQVTLSCSPISGHRSVSWYQQTPGQGLQFLFEYFSETQRNKGNFPGRFSGRQFSNSRSEMNVSTLELGDSALYLCASSRYTGDLYEQYFGPGTRLTVT.

The chain is built from TRBV6-1 and TRBJ2-1, with a weak D call TRBD2 (5 bases). The length of the CDR3 is 17 residues. V lost 0 bases and J 5 bases, leaving 17 bases between the germline ends. CDR1 MNHNS and CDR2 SASEGT come from the germline V gene. CDR3 protein: CASSEAHGGGLNNEQFF. For the CDR3, the DNA is TGTGCCAGCAGTGAAGCGCACGGTGGCGGGTTAAACAATGAGCAGTTCTTC.

The chain has TRBV15 and TRBJ1-6; 10 nucleotides match TRBD1. The ends lost 0 bases at V and 9 bases at J; junction bases unmatched: 2. The germline V gene encodes CDR1 LNHNV and CDR2 YYDKDF (reference sequence). This CDR3 spans 15 amino acids. CDR3: CATSRETGGTSPLHF. The CDR3 nucleotides are TGTGCCACCAGCAGAGAGACAGGGGGCACTTCACCCCTCCACTTT.

This chain uses TRBV28 with TRBJ1-5; 8 positions match TRBD1. Germline V gene sequence: CDR1 MDHEN, CDR2 SYDVKM. After removal of 6 bases from V and 3 bases from J, the junction contained 10 bases not matched to a gene. The CDR3 totals 16 residues. The DNA of the CDR3 is TGTGCCAGCAGAAGTTTACCAGGGGGCATCAATCAGCCCCAGCATTTT. Translating it yields CASRSLPGGINQPQHF.

V usage is TRBV6-4 and J usage is TRBJ2-7; 7 bases align to TRBD2. Germline CDR1 reads MRHNA; CDR2 reads SNTAGT. The CDR3 contains 15 residues. V gave up 7 bases and J gave up 7 bases; unmatched junction bases: 16. The CDR3 protein is CASTDSGGGGREQYF. The CDR3 nucleotides read TGTGCCAGCACCGACAGTGGTGGCGGGGGTCGGGAGCAGTACTTC.

The V call is TRBV2, the J call TRBJ1-3; D is possibly TRBD1 (5 bases). This CDR3 is built from 15 residues. The V gene lost 4 bases and the J gene lost 2 bases, with 12 bases spanning the gap. Germline assignment: CDR1 SNHLY and CDR2 FYNNEI. DNA for the CDR3: TGTGCCAGCAGTGTCTCAGGGCCTCCTGGAAACACCATATATTTT. It codes for CASSVSGPPGNTIYF. Variable domain in full (rest from reference TRBV2 and TRBJ1-3): EPEVTQTPSHQVTQMGQEVILRCVPISNHLYFYWYRQILGQKVEFLVSFYNNEISEKSEIFDDQFSVERPDGSNFTLKIRSTKLEDSAMYFCASSVSGPPGNTIYFGEGSWLTVV.

Comment on this clone: This sample includes further DNA sequences coding for the same CDR3. This rearrangement joins TRBV5-1 to TRBJ2-5; possibly TRBD2 for D (6 bases). Germline V gene lookup returns CDR1 SGHRS and CDR2 YFSETQ. Trimming took 0 bases from V and 1 from J, leaving 10 bases between them. The CDR3 covers 15 residues. The CDR3 is CASSLDGRGQETQYF. CDR3 DNA: TGCGCCAGCAGCTTGGATGGGCGGGGCCAAGAGACCCAGTACTTC.